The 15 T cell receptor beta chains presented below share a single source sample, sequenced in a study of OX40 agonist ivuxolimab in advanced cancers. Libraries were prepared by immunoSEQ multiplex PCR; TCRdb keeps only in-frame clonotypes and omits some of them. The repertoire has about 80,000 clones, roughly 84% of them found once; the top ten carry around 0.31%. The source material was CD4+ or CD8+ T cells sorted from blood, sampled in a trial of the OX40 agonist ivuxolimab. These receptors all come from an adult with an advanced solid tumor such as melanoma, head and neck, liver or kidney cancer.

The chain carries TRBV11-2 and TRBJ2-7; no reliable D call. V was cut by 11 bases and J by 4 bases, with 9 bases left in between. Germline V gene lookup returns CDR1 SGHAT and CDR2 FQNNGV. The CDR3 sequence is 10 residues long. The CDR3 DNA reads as TGTGCCTCAGGTGAATACGAGCAGTACTTC. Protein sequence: CASGEYEQYF.

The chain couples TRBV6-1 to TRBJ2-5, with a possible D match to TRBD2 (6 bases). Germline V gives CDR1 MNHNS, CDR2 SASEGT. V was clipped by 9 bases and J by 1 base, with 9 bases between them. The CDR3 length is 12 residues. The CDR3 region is CARLATQETQYF. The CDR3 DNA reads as TGTGCCAGACTAGCAACCCAAGAGACCCAGTACTTC.

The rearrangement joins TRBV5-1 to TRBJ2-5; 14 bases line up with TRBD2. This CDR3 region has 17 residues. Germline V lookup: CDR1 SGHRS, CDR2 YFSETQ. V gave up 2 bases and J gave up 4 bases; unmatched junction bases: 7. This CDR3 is CASSFGATSGRAETQYF. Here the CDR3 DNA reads TGCGCCAGCAGCTTTGGGGCGACTAGCGGGAGGGCAGAGACCCAGTACTTC.

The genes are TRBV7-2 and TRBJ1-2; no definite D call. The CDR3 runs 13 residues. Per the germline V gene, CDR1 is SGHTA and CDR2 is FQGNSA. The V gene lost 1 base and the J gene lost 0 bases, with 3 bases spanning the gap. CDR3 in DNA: TGTGCCAGCAGCTTAGATGCTAACTATGGCTACACCTTC. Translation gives CASSLDANYGYTF. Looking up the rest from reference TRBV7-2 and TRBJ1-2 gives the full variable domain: GAGVSQSPSNKVTEKGKDVELRCDPISGHTALYWYRQSLGQGLEFLIYFQGNSAPDKSGLPSDRFSAERTGGSVSTLTIQRTQQEDSAVYLCASSLDANYGYTFGSGTRLTVV.

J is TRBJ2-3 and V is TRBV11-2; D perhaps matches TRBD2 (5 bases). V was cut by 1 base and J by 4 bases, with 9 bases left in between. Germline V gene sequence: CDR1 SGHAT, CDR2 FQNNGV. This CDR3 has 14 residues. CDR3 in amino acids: CASSLVVEADTQYF. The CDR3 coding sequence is TGTGCCAGCAGCTTAGTTGTGGAGGCAGATACGCAGTATTTT.

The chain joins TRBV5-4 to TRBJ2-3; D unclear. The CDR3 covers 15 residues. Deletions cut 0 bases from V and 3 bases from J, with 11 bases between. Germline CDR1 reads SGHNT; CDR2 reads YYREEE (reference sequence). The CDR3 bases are TGTGCCAGCAGCTTGGGCGCGAGCAGAACAGATACGCAGTATTTT. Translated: CASSLGASRTDTQYF. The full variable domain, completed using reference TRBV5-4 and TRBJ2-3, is ETGVTQSPTHLIKTRGQQVTLRCSSQSGHNTVSWYQQALGQGPQFIFQYYREEENGRGNFPPRFSGLQFPNYSSELNVNALELDDSALYLCASSLGASRTDTQYFGPGTRLTVL.

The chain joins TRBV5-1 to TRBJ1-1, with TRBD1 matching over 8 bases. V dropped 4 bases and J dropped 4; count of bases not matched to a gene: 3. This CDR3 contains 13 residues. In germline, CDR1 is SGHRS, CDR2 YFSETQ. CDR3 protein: CASSEQGGTEAFF. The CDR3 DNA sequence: TGCGCCAGCAGCGAACAGGGGGGCACTGAAGCTTTCTTT.

This CDR3 reads CASTHQDSYGYTF. In nucleotides, the CDR3 is TGTGCCAGCACCCATCAGGATTCTTATGGCTACACCTTC. V and J are TRBV7-9 and TRBJ1-2, with unresolved D. V was shortened by 7 bases and J by 5 bases, with 14 bases between the two germline ends. The CDR3 runs 13 residues. CDR1 SEHNR and CDR2 FQNEAQ come from the germline V gene (reference sequence).

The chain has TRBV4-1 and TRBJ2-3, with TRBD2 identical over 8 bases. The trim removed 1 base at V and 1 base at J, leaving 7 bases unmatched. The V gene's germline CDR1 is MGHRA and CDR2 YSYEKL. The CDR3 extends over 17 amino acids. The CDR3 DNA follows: TGCGCCAGCAGCCAAGCTCCGAGGCGGGGGGGCACAGATACGCAGTATTTT. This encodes CASSQAPRRGGTDTQYF.

The CDR3 region is CASSRRQVTNSPLHF. The CDR3, as DNA: TGTGCCAGCAGTCGAAGACAGGTGACGAATTCACCCCTCCACTTT. The V and J genes are TRBV27 and TRBJ1-6; perhaps TRBD1 as D (6 bases). This CDR3 region has 15 residues. The V end lost 5 bases, the J end lost 7 bases, and 15 bases lay between the germline ends. Germline V gene sequence: CDR1 MNHEY, CDR2 SMNVEV (reference sequence).

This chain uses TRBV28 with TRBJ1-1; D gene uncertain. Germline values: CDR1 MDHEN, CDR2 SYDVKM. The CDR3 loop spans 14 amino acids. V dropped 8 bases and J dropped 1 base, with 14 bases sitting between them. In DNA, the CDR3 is TGTGCCAGCCAGGCCTCACAGCGGAACACTGAAGCTTTCTTT. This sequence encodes CASQASQRNTEAFF.

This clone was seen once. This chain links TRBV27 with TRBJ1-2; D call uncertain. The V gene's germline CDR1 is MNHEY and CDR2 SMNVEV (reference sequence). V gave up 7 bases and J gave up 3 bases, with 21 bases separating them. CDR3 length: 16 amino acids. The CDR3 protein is CASTLNPGLRDYGYTF. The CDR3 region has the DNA TGTGCCAGCACCCTTAATCCAGGCCTCCGGGACTATGGCTACACCTTC.

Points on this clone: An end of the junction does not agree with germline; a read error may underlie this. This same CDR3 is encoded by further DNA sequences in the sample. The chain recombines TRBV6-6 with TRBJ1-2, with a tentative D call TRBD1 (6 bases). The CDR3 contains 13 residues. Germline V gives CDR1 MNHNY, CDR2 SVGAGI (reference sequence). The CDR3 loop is CASSWDTGYGYTF. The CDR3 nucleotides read TGCGCCAGCAGTTGGGACACCGGCTATGGCTACACCTTC.

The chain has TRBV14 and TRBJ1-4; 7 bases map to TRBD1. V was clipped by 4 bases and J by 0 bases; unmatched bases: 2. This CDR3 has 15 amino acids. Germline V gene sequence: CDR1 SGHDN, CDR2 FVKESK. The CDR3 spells CASSPDRATNEKLFF. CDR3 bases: TGTGCCAGCAGCCCCGACAGGGCAACTAATGAAAAACTGTTTTTT.

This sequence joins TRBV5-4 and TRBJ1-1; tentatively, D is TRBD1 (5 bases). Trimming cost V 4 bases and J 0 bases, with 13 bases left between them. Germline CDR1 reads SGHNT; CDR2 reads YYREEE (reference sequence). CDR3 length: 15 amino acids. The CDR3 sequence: CASSPQKGMNTEAFF. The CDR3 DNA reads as TGTGCCAGCAGCCCCCAGAAGGGGATGAACACTGAAGCTTTCTTT. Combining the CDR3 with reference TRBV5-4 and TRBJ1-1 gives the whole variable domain ETGVTQSPTHLIKTRGQQVTLRCSSQSGHNTVSWYQQALGQGPQFIFQYYREEENGRGNFPPRFSGLQFPNYSSELNVNALELDDSALYLCASSPQKGMNTEAFFGQGTRLTVV.